One and the same sample provided the 14 T cell receptor beta chains below, sequenced in a study of immune evolution from preneoplasia to lung adenocarcinoma. Data came from immunoSEQ multiplex PCR; TCRdb stores just in-frame clones and leaves some out. The table records 6,000 to 6,500 clones, roughly 84% of them present only once. The sequenced sample consisted of FFPE lung adenocarcinoma in situ tissue. The receptors shown here come from a donor at least 70 years old with lung adenocarcinoma.

The rearrangement joins TRBV27 to TRBJ2-7, with TRBD2 as a possible D gene (6 bases). V lost 5 bases and J lost 4, with 12 bases in between. This CDR3 has 13 amino acids. Germline CDR1 reads MNHEY; CDR2 reads SMNVEV (reference sequence). The CDR3 DNA follows: TGTGCCAGCAGTCCAGGGACTCTGTACGAGCAGTACTTC. Its protein product is CASSPGTLYEQYF.

The CDR3, as DNA: TGTGCCTGGAGTGCTGTCGGACAGACCTCCGAGCAGTACTTC. Translation: CAWSAVGQTSEQYF. The rearrangement uses TRBV30 and TRBJ2-7, with D tentatively TRBD1 (6 bases). V shed 1 base and J shed 6 bases, with 16 bases lying between them. The CDR3 covers 14 residues. Germline values: CDR1 GTSNPN, CDR2 SVGIG (reference sequence).

The chain recombines TRBV7-9 with TRBJ2-2; TRBD2 matches at 7 bases. There are 16 residues in the CDR3. V shed 2 bases and J 0 bases; nucleotides not matched to a gene: 3. Germline CDR1 reads SEHNR; CDR2 reads FQNEAQ (reference sequence). The CDR3 loop reads CASSLSGGTNTGELFF. Here the CDR3 DNA reads TGTGCCAGCAGCTTATCGGGGGGAACGAACACCGGGGAGCTGTTTTTT.

The chain carries TRBV11-3 and TRBJ2-1; the match to TRBD1 covers 10 bases. Germline-derived CDR1 and CDR2 are SGHNT and YENEEA. This CDR3 is 14 amino acids long. V lost 1 base, J lost 12 bases, and 6 bases stayed unmatched. The CDR3 DNA reads as TGTGCCAGCAGCTTAGGGGGACAGGGGCAGGGGCAGTTCTTC. Its protein product is CASSLGGQGQGQFF.

CDR3 sequence reads: CASSPGEGRAYEQYF. Written as DNA, the CDR3 is TGCGCCAGCAGCCCGGGAGAGGGCCGGGCCTACGAGCAGTACTTC. The J gene is TRBJ2-7, the V gene TRBV4-1; the D gene is possibly TRBD2 (6 bases). Trimming stripped 4 bases from V and 2 bases from J, with 15 bases between. This CDR3 is 15 amino acids long. Per germline, CDR1 MGHRA and CDR2 YSYEKL.

The chain uses TRBV30 and TRBJ2-1; D ambiguous. Germline CDR1 GTSNPN, CDR2 SVGIG (reference sequence). The CDR3 extends over 12 amino acids. Between the trimmed V and J ends, which lost 5 bases and 7 bases, there was a span of 12 bases. CDR3 sequence: CAWGYSANEQFF. The CDR3 region has the DNA TGTGCCTGGGGTTACAGTGCGAATGAGCAGTTCTTC.

This clone was seen only a few times. The J gene is TRBJ2-2, the V gene TRBV7-3; either TRBD1 or TRBD2 may fit D (5 bases each). Germline lookup yields CDR1 SGHTA and CDR2 FQGTGA. The CDR3 is 15 residues long. V was pared by 2 bases and J by 2 bases, with 9 bases between. The CDR3 loop is CASSLLGTNTGELFF. DNA for the CDR3: TGTGCCAGCAGCTTACTGGGGACCAACACCGGGGAGCTGTTTTTT.

The chain employs TRBV7-2 and TRBJ2-4; maybe TRBD1 (6 bases). The V and J ends lost 5 bases and 0 bases respectively, with 17 bases between them. The CDR3 length is 17 residues. From germline, CDR1 is SGHTA and CDR2 FQGNSA. The chain's CDR3 is CASSDRPRGLAKNIQYF. CDR3 coding DNA: TGTGCCAGCAGCGACAGGCCCCGAGGTCTAGCCAAAAACATTCAGTACTTC.

This sequence joins TRBV18 and TRBJ2-7; TRBD1 aligns across 11 bases. This CDR3 region has 17 residues. J lost 2 bases, V lost 3 bases, and 9 bases had no gene match. Germline V gene data show CDR1 as KGHSH and CDR2 as LQKENI. CDR3: CASSPGTGGSHTYEQYF. CDR3 nucleotide sequence: TGTGCCAGCTCACCGGGGACAGGGGGGAGTCATACCTACGAGCAGTACTTC.

This clone occurred once. V and J are TRBV29-1 and TRBJ2-2; 9 bases line up with TRBD1. V lost 2 bases, J lost 0 bases, and 4 bases stayed unmatched. The CDR3 loop spans 16 amino acids. Germline V CDR1 and CDR2: SQVTM, ANQGSEA. CDR3 region: CSVEPRTGANTGELFF. The DNA for the CDR3 is TGCAGCGTTGAACCAAGGACAGGGGCGAACACCGGGGAGCTGTTTTTT.

This sequence joins TRBV11-3 and TRBJ1-1; possibly TRBD1 for D (5 bases). Germline V gene data show CDR1 as SGHNT and CDR2 as YENEEA. Trimming shortened V by 2 bases and J by 4 bases, and 11 bases separated the two germline ends. CDR3 size: 14 residues. DNA of the CDR3: TGTGCCAGCAGCTTATCCGGGACGGGCACTGAAGCTTTCTTT. Its protein is CASSLSGTGTEAFF.

The V and J genes are TRBV7-2 and TRBJ2-7; 7 bases are a match to TRBD2. V was pared by 5 bases and J by 2 bases, with 9 bases of the junction left unmatched. This CDR3 is 15 amino acids long. Per germline, CDR1 SGHTA and CDR2 FQGNSA. In DNA, the CDR3 is TGTGCCAGCAGCCCCTCGGGAGGCTCCGCCTACGAGCAGTACTTC. Its protein product is CASSPSGGSAYEQYF.

The J gene is TRBJ2-7, the V gene TRBV7-9; D not resolved. V lost 1 base and J 3 bases, leaving 10 bases between the germline ends. The CDR3 consists of 14 residues. Germline CDR1 and CDR2: SEHNR and FQNEAQ (reference sequence). CDR3 region: CASSLVGAGYEQYF. The CDR3 coding sequence is TGTGCCAGCAGCTTAGTCGGTGCTGGCTACGAGCAGTACTTC.

The chain couples TRBV6-5 to TRBJ1-5; the D gene is possibly TRBD1 (6 bases). This CDR3 region has 14 residues. Germline CDR1 MNHEY, CDR2 SVGAGI. The ends were cut back, 6 bases at V and 2 bases at J, with 11 bases in the middle. The CDR3 loop reads CASRQTGRNQPQHF. The CDR3 DNA reads TGTGCCAGCAGGCAGACAGGCCGCAATCAGCCCCAGCATTTT.